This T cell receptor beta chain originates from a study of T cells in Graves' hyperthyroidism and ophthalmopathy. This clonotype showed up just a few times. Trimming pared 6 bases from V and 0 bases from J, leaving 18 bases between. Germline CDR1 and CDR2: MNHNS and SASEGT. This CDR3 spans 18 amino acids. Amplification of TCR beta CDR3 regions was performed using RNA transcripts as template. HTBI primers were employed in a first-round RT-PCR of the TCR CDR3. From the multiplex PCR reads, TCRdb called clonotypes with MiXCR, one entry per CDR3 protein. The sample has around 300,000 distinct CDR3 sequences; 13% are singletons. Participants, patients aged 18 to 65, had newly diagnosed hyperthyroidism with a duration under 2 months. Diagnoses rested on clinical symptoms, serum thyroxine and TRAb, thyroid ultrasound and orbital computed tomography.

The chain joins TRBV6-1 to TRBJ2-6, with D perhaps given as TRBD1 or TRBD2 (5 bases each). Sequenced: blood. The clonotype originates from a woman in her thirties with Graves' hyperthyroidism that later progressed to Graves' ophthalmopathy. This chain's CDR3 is CASRGDPSTASGANVLTF. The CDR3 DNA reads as TGTGCCAGCAGGGGGGACCCCTCGACGGCCTCTGGGGCCAACGTCCTGACTTTC.